The 15 T cell receptor beta chains presented below share a single source sample, sequenced in a study of technical replicates of blood from a handful of donors (dated by TCRdb to about 2017). Libraries were constructed by the immunoSEQ multiplex PCR assay. The table comes from immuneACCESS by way of TCRdb, which keeps in-frame sequences with V and J called. Part of the clones is missing from these tables; in studies checked, under half for an unresolved V gene and the rest for unknown reasons. In this sample the table shows roughly 69,000 clones, approximately 97% of which occur a single time. Around 0.29% of the sample belongs to the ten largest clones. Sequenced material: T cells isolated from PBMCs. The receptor set was obtained from a human donor in good health.

The chain uses TRBV19 and TRBJ1-1; 10 nucleotides agree with TRBD1. Trimming took 6 bases from V and 0 from J; bases not matched to a gene: 10. Germline CDR1 LNHDA, CDR2 SQIVND (reference sequence). The CDR3 extends over 17 amino acids. The CDR3 protein is CASRTWDRGKMNTEAFF. The CDR3 bases are TGTGCCAGTAGGACTTGGGACAGGGGTAAAATGAACACTGAAGCTTTCTTT.

J is TRBJ2-7 and V is TRBV27; 7 bases agree with TRBD2. The CDR3 consists of 11 residues. V lost 4 bases to trimming and J lost 6 bases; unmatched junction nucleotides: 0. Germline-derived CDR1 and CDR2 are MNHEY and SMNVEV (reference sequence). The CDR3, as DNA: TGTGCCAGCAGTTCGGGGGGCGAGCAGTACTTC. This gives the protein CASSSGGEQYF.

The chain combines TRBV30 with TRBJ2-7; 14 positions match TRBD2. CDR3 length: 16 residues. Germline CDR1 is GTSNPN and CDR2 is SVGIG (reference sequence). Trimming at V came to 6 bases and at J to 2 bases, leaving 9 bases not matched to a gene. CDR3 protein: CACSGTSGRIAYEQYF. DNA for the CDR3: TGTGCCTGCTCCGGGACTAGCGGGAGAATAGCCTACGAGCAGTACTTC.

V and J are TRBV19 and TRBJ2-1; perhaps TRBD1 as D (7 bases). The CDR3 spans 14 residues. The germline gives CDR1 LNHDA, CDR2 SQIVND (reference sequence). The V end was cut by 3 bases, the J end by 9 bases, with 15 bases between. CDR3 protein: CASSIRGGGLEQFF. The DNA of the CDR3 is TGTGCCAGTAGTATTCGAGGAGGGGGCCTTGAGCAGTTCTTC.

The V gene is TRBV29-1, the J gene TRBJ2-5; tentative D call: TRBD2 (5 bases). V lost 6 bases, J lost 5 bases, and 19 bases lay in between. This CDR3 has 14 residues. Germline values: CDR1 SQVTM, CDR2 ANQGSEA. CDR3 residues: CSVERSGSKETQYF. The CDR3 nucleotides are TGCAGCGTCGAGAGGTCGGGGAGCAAGGAGACCCAGTACTTC.

The chain recombines TRBV7-3 with TRBJ2-5, with D uncertain. Germline values: CDR1 SGHTA, CDR2 FQGTGA. This CDR3 contains 12 residues. V was shortened by 3 bases and J by 5 bases, with 7 bases between the two germline ends. This chain's CDR3 is CASSLSLETQYF. The CDR3 region has the DNA TGTGCCAGCAGCTTGTCTCTGGAGACCCAGTACTTC.

The chain is built from TRBV5-4 and TRBJ2-1; TRBD2 might be the D (6 bases). Trimming took off 2 bases at V and 0 bases at J, with 12 bases between the two ends. Germline-derived CDR1 and CDR2 are SGHNT and YYREEE (reference sequence). CDR3 length equals 16 residues. The CDR3 reads CASSFQWDSSYNEQFF. The CDR3, as DNA: TGTGCCAGCAGCTTTCAATGGGACTCCTCCTACAATGAGCAGTTCTTC.

The rearrangement links TRBV5-6 to TRBJ2-7; weak D call: TRBD1 (6 bases). Trimming removed 4 bases at V and 0 bases at J, with 11 bases between. CDR1 and CDR2 from the germline V gene are SGHDT and YYEEEE. The CDR3 is made up of 14 amino acids. CDR3 DNA: TGTGCCAGCAGCCCTTGGACAGACTCCTACGAGCAGTACTTC. Protein: CASSPWTDSYEQYF. Full variable domain (remainder filled in from reference TRBV5-6 and TRBJ2-7): DAGVTQSPTHLIKTRGQQVTLRCSPKSGHDTVSWYQQALGQGPQFIFQYYEEEERQRGNFPDRFSGHQFPNYSSELNVNALLLGDSALYLCASSPWTDSYEQYFGPGTRLTVT.

V gene TRBV14 combines with J gene TRBJ1-1; D unclear. The CDR3 runs 15 residues. Germline loops: CDR1 SGHDN, CDR2 FVKESK. Trimming left V 3 bases short and J 1 base short, with 12 bases between. The CDR3, as DNA: TGTGCCAGCAGCCACCTCTTATCAGGGAACACTGAAGCTTTCTTT. This translates into CASSHLLSGNTEAFF.

The chain is built from TRBV6-5 and TRBJ2-3; no clear D. Germline values: CDR1 MNHEY, CDR2 SVGAGI. CDR3 length: 14 amino acids. The V gene lost 8 bases and the J gene lost 2 bases, with 14 bases spanning the gap. This CDR3 is CASHRSYYTDTQYF. CDR3 nucleotide sequence: TGTGCCAGCCATAGGTCCTACTACACAGATACGCAGTATTTT.

This clone was recorded once. The V gene is TRBV5-6, the J gene TRBJ2-7, with D uncertain. From germline, CDR1 is SGHDT and CDR2 YYEEEE. The germline V and J ends were trimmed by 1 base and 3 bases, with 5 bases remaining between them. This CDR3 has 12 amino acids. The CDR3 here is CASSLTVYEQYF. CDR3 bases: TGTGCCAGCAGCTTGACTGTCTACGAGCAGTACTTC. Supplemented by reference TRBV5-6 and TRBJ2-7, the full variable domain reads DAGVTQSPTHLIKTRGQQVTLRCSPKSGHDTVSWYQQALGQGPQFIFQYYEEEERQRGNFPDRFSGHQFPNYSSELNVNALLLGDSALYLCASSLTVYEQYFGPGTRLTVT.

The gene calls are TRBV29-1 and TRBJ2-1; 11 bases map to TRBD2. The J segment lost 4 bases and the V segment lost 6 bases, leaving 11 bases of the junction unmatched. CDR1 is SQVTM, CDR2 ANQGSEA, per germline. CDR3 length: 16 residues. CDR3 in amino acids: CSVDLRGTSGYNEQFF. DNA for the CDR3: TGCAGCGTAGATCTCCGAGGGACTAGCGGTTACAATGAGCAGTTCTTC.

This clone was seen only once. The chain joins TRBV6-1 to TRBJ1-1; D is unclear. CDR1 MNHNS and CDR2 SASEGT come from the germline V gene. This CDR3 is built from 13 residues. The ends were cut back, 3 bases at V and 4 bases at J, with 9 bases in the middle. This CDR3 reads CASSENVGTEAFF. CDR3 sequence (DNA): TGTGCCAGCAGTGAGAATGTCGGCACTGAAGCTTTCTTT.

The chain links TRBV7-9 to TRBJ2-1; 8 positions match TRBD1. This CDR3 has 12 residues. Per the germline V gene, CDR1 is SEHNR and CDR2 is FQNEAQ (reference sequence). V lost 4 bases, J lost 7 bases, and 0 bases stayed unmatched. CDR3 region: CASSWTGNEQFF. DNA for the CDR3: TGTGCCAGCAGCTGGACAGGGAATGAGCAGTTCTTC.

The chain employs TRBV6-5 and TRBJ2-7; 8 bases line up with TRBD1. Germline V lookup: CDR1 MNHEY, CDR2 SVGAGI. This CDR3 region has 14 residues. The V and J ends lost 0 bases and 4 bases, in that order; junction bases with no gene match: 2. CDR3 protein: CASSYSRTGYEQYF. The CDR3 nucleotides read TGTGCCAGCAGTTACTCGAGGACAGGGTACGAGCAGTACTTC.